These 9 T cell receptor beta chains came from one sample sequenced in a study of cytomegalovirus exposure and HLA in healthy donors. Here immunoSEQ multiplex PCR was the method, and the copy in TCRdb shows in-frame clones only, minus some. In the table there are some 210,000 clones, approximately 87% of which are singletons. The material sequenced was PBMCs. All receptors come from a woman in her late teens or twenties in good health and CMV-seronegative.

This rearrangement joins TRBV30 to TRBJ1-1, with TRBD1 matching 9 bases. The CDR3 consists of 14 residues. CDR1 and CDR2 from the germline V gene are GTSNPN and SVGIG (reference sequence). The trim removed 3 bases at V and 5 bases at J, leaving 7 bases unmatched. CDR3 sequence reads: CAWRNRGRETEAFF. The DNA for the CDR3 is TGTGCCTGGAGGAACAGGGGGCGTGAGACTGAAGCTTTCTTT.

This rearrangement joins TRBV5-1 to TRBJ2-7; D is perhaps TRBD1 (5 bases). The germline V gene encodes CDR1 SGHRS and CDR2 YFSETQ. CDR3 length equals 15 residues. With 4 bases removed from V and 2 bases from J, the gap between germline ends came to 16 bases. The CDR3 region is CASSADIYTAYEQYF. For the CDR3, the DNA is TGCGCCAGCAGCGCGGACATTTATACGGCCTACGAGCAGTACTTC. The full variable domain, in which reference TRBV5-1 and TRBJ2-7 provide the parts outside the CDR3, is KAGVTQTPRYLIKTRGQQVTLSCSPISGHRSVSWYQQTPGQGLQFLFEYFSETQRNKGNFPGRFSGRQFSNSRSEMNVSTLELGDSALYLCASSADIYTAYEQYFGPGTRLTVT.

Here the CDR3 DNA reads TGTGCCAGCAGCGGGGGTGGGGTTAATCAGCCCCAGCATTTT. Its translation is CASSGGGVNQPQHF. V and J are TRBV27 and TRBJ1-5, with D possibly TRBD1 on 5 matching bases. Trimming took off 6 bases at V and 4 bases at J, with 13 bases between the two ends. The CDR3 is made up of 14 amino acids. Germline V CDR1 and CDR2: MNHEY, SMNVEV (reference sequence).

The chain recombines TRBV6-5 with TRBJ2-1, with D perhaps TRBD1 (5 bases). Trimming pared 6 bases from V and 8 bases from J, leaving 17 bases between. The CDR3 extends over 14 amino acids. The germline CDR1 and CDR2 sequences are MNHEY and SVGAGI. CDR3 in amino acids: CASSPVRAKDEQFF. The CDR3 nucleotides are TGTGCCAGCAGCCCGGTCAGGGCCAAGGATGAGCAGTTCTTC.

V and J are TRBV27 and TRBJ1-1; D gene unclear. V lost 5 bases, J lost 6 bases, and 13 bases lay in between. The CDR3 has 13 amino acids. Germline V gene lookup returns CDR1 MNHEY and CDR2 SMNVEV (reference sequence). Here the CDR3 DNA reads TGTGCCAGCAGTCCTCGGTGGGAGGCTGAAGCTTTCTTT. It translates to CASSPRWEAEAFF.

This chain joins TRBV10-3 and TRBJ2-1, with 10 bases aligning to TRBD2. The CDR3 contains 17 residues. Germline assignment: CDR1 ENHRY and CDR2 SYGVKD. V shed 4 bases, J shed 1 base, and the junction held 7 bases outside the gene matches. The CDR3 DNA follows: TGTGCCATCAGTGGATGGCTAGCGGGGGCATCCTACAATGAGCAGTTCTTC. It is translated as CAISGWLAGASYNEQFF.

The DNA of the CDR3 is TGCGCCAGCAGCAGGGGGACGAGCTCTGGAAACACCATATATTTT. This codes for CASSRGTSSGNTIYF. This chain uses TRBV5-1 with TRBJ1-3, with D possibly being TRBD1 (6 bases). Trimming cost V 4 bases and J 0 bases, with 11 bases left between them. Germline V gene sequence: CDR1 SGHRS, CDR2 YFSETQ. This CDR3 contains 15 residues.

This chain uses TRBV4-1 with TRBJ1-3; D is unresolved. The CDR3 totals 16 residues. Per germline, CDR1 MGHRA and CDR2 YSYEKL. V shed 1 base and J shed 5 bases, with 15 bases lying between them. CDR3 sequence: CASSQVRQVRRNTIYF. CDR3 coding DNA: TGCGCCAGCAGCCAAGTCCGGCAGGTTAGGAGAAACACCATATATTTT.

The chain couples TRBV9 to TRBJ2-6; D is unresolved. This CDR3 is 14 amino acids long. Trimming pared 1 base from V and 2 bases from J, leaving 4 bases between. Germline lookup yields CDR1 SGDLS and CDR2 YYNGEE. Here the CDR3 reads CASSVQAGANVLTF. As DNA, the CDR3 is TGTGCCAGCAGCGTACAAGCTGGGGCCAACGTCCTGACTTTC.